A selection of T cell receptor beta chains follows, all from one sample in a study of identical twins. In TCRdb, the 5' RACE reads were re-called with MiXCR into one record per CDR3 protein. The table records 400,000 to 500,000 distinct CDR3 sequences, around 18% of them present only once. Sequencing input: naive T cells sorted from blood. The origin of the receptors is a man aged 50 to 59 in good health. CDR3s include the opening cysteine and the closing phenylalanine or tryptophan. D genes are given only for firm matches. Where a row states a size, it is once, few, many or the class of an expanded clone; other rows omit it.

>TRBV20-1|.|.|TRBJ2-3
TGCAGTGCTAGAGAACGGAGGGGCTGGACAGATACGCAGTATTTT
CSARERRGWTDTQYF
>TRBV4-2|few|TRBD2|TRBJ2-3
TGTGCCAGCAGCCAAGATTCTAGCGGGGTTGGGACAGATACGCAGTATTTT
CASSQDSSGVGTDTQYF
>TRBV6-5|many|TRBD1|TRBJ2-1
TGTGCCAGCAGTTACACTTCGCGAGGGACAGGGCGATTGAATGAGCAGTTCTTC
CASSYTSRGTGRLNEQFF
>TRBV6-5|few|TRBD2|TRBJ2-3
TGTGCCAGCAGTTATAGATTGGAGCTAGCGGGGTCCACAGATACGCAGTATTTT
CASSYRLELAGSTDTQYF
>TRBV10-3|once|TRBD2|TRBJ2-1
TGTGCCATCCGGACTAGCGGGAGGGCCTTCCAGTTCTTC
CAIRTSGRAFQFF
>TRBV20-1|.|.|TRBJ2-1
TGCAGTGCCCCGCACGACGAGTCCTACAATGAGCAGTTCTTC
CSAPHDESYNEQFF
>TRBV5-1|.|.|TRBJ2-3
TGCGCCAGCAGCTTGGGACACACCATCACAGATACGCAGTATTTT
CASSLGHTITDTQYF
>TRBV27|many|.|TRBJ2-7
TGTGCCAGCAGTTTACTCGGACAGACCTACGAGCAGTACTTC
CASSLLGQTYEQYF
>TRBV4-3|.|TRBD1|TRBJ1-5
TGCGCCAGCAGCCAAGAGGGCGACAGGGGTCGGCAGCCCCAGCATTTT
CASSQEGDRGRQPQHF
>TRBV20-1|.|.|TRBJ2-7
TGCAGTGCCCGATCTGCAGGGCCAGCGGACGAGCAGTACTTC
CSARSAGPADEQYF
>TRBV12-3/TRBV12-4|few|TRBD1|TRBJ2-5
TGTGCCAGCAGTTTAGCGGACAGGAGGTCCCAGTACTTC
CASSLADRRSQYF
>TRBV6-1|.|TRBD2|TRBJ2-3
TGTGCCAGCAGCAGATCTAGCGGGCCCGGGGATACGCAGTATTTT
CASSRSSGPGDTQYF
>TRBV19|few|.|TRBJ1-5
TGTGCCAGTAGTTTTGGGACCCCCTACAATCAGCCCCAGCATTTT
CASSFGTPYNQPQHF
>TRBV18|.|.|TRBJ2-6
TGTGCCAGCTCACCCGTCCCTGGCCCTGGGGCCAACGTCCTGACTTTC
CASSPVPGPGANVLTF
>TRBV20-1|few|.|TRBJ1-4
TGCAGTGCTAGAGGACCTAAAGGTGATGAAAAACTGTTTTTT
CSARGPKGDEKLFF
>TRBV27|.|TRBD1|TRBJ1-2
TGTGCCAGCAGTTTATCTCCCGACAGGGGGCGAGGCTATGGCTACACCTTC
CASSLSPDRGRGYGYTF
>TRBV29-1|.|TRBD2|TRBJ2-1
TGCAGCGGGGGACTATTCAATGAGCAGTTCTTC
CSGGLFNEQFF
>TRBV12-3/TRBV12-4|many|.|TRBJ1-1
TGTGCCAGCAGTTTAGAGGGTCGGGGCACTGAAGCTTTCTTT
CASSLEGRGTEAFF
>TRBV20-1|many|TRBD1|TRBJ1-4
TGCAGTGCCCAGGACAGGGTGGGAGAAAAACTGTTTTTT
CSAQDRVGEKLFF
>TRBV9|many|TRBD2|TRBJ2-7
TGTGCCAGCAGCGTAGCCAGTAGCGGGAGTCTATACGAGCAGTACTTC
CASSVASSGSLYEQYF
>TRBV6-5|many|.|TRBJ1-6
TGTGCCAGCAGTTACGACGCGAGATCACCCCTCCACTTT
CASSYDARSPLHF
>TRBV5-5|few|TRBD2|TRBJ2-5
TGTGCCAGCAGCTTGGAGCGGGAGGGCCGGTATGAGACCCAGTACTTC
CASSLEREGRYETQYF
>TRBV19|.|.|TRBJ1-2
TGTGCCAGTAGTATGACCGGGACTAACTATGGCTACACCTTC
CASSMTGTNYGYTF
>TRBV5-1|.|.|TRBJ1-4
TGCGCCAGCAGCCAAGACGCAACTAATGAAAAACTGTTTTTT
CASSQDATNEKLFF
>TRBV3-1|.|TRBD2|TRBJ2-1
TGTGCCAGCAGCCAAGAGAGACTAGCGGGATACAATGAGCAGTTCTTC
CASSQERLAGYNEQFF
>TRBV7-2|.|TRBD1|TRBJ2-7
TGTGCCAGCAGCTCCCAGACAGGGAACGAGCAGTACTTC
CASSSQTGNEQYF
>TRBV4-2|many|TRBD1|TRBJ2-7
TGTGCCAGCAGCCTTCTTGGACAGGGGAACTCCTACGAGCAGTACTTC
CASSLLGQGNSYEQYF
>TRBV20-1|.|.|TRBJ1-2
TGCAGTGCTAGGGGACAACCGGCTGTTGGCTACACCTTC
CSARGQPAVGYTF
>TRBV20-1|.|TRBD2|TRBJ2-1
TGCAGTGCTAGAAGCGGGGGGGCCTTTGGTGAGCAGTTCTTC
CSARSGGAFGEQFF
>TRBV15|few|.|TRBJ2-5
TGTGCCACCAGCAGAGATCAGGGCAGGGGCCCACTCTTC
CATSRDQGRGPLF
>TRBV29-1|.|.|TRBJ2-7
TGCAGCGTTGTTGGATCGGATAGCTCCTACGAGCAGTACTTC
CSVVGSDSSYEQYF
>TRBV29-1|few|.|TRBJ2-1
TGCAGCGCTGGCCAAGTCTACAATGAGCAGTTCTTC
CSAGQVYNEQFF
>TRBV12-3/TRBV12-4|once|.|TRBJ1-2
TGTGCCAGCAGTTTTAGGGCAGGGTCGTATGGCTACACCTTC
CASSFRAGSYGYTF
>TRBV7-2|many|TRBD2|TRBJ2-7
TGTGCCAGCAGCTTAGCTCCCAGCGGGGGGGCAGGGTACGAGCAGTACTTC
CASSLAPSGGAGYEQYF
>TRBV10-3|many|TRBD1|TRBJ1-6
TGTGCCATCAGTGAGTTCACAGGGGGCGGTTCACCCCTCCACTTT
CAISEFTGGGSPLHF
>TRBV29-1|.|.|TRBJ2-1
TGCAGCACTGGGACATCCAAGGGCGATGAGCAGTTCTTC
CSTGTSKGDEQFF
>TRBV10-3|.|.|TRBJ2-2
TGTGCCATCAGTGACCTCGACGCGAACACCGGGGAGCTGTTTTTT
CAISDLDANTGELFF
>TRBV11-1|few|TRBD2|TRBJ2-7
TGTGCCAGCAGCGAACCGGGCTCCAGCGGGGTCTACGAGCAGTACTTC
CASSEPGSSGVYEQYF
>TRBV27|.|TRBD1|TRBJ1-6
TGTGCCAGCAGTTTACAGGACAGGGGTAATTCACCCCTCCACTTT
CASSLQDRGNSPLHF
>TRBV11-3|.|TRBD1|TRBJ2-1
TGTGCCAGCAAGCTCCTGTACACTGGGGAAGACAGGGGGGGGTCCTACAATGAGCAGTTCTTC
CASKLLYTGEDRGGSYNEQFF
>TRBV7-2|.|TRBD2|TRBJ2-7
TGTGCCAGCAGCTTAGGCGGGGGGGCCGAGCAGTACTTC
CASSLGGGAEQYF
>TRBV25-1|.|.|TRBJ2-1
TGTGCCAGCAGTGATCAGGGCACTTCCCTTGCTTACAATGAGCAGTTCTTC
CASSDQGTSLAYNEQFF
>TRBV6-5|.|.|TRBJ2-1
TGTGCCAGCAGTTACATCGGACATTCCCTTCCTCGGGAGCAGTTCTTC
CASSYIGHSLPREQFF
>TRBV4-2|.|.|TRBJ2-1
TGTGCCAGCAGCCAAGAGTCAACTTACGATGAGCAGTTCTTC
CASSQESTYDEQFF
>TRBV20-1|.|.|TRBJ2-2
TGCAGTGCTAGATGGCTAGCTATCGGGGAGCTGTTTTTT
CSARWLAIGELFF
>TRBV11-1|.|.|TRBJ2-7
TGTGCCAGCAGCTTAGGAAGGATGTACGAGCAGTACTTC
CASSLGRMYEQYF
>TRBV20-1|many|TRBD2|TRBJ2-3
TGCAGTGCTAGAGATGTTGCGGGGGGGCACTCCGGCGCAGATACGCAGTATTTT
CSARDVAGGHSGADTQYF
>TRBV7-3|few|.|TRBJ2-1
TGTGCCAGCAGCTTAACTCGGAACAATGAGCAGTTCTTC
CASSLTRNNEQFF
>TRBV9|.|.|TRBJ2-7
TGTGCCAGCAGCGTAGGAATTAGCGGTTGCGAGCAGTACTTC
CASSVGISGCEQYF
>TRBV6-2/TRBV6-3|many|.|TRBJ1-5
TGTGCCAGCAGTAAAGGACGGATGGGGCCCCAGCATTTT
CASSKGRMGPQHF
>TRBV4-3|.|.|TRBJ1-3
TGCGCCAGCAGCCAATCCGGGACCTCTGGAAACACCATATATTTT
CASSQSGTSGNTIYF
>TRBV29-1|many|TRBD2|TRBJ2-7
TGCAGCGGGCTGAGCGGGAGCCCATCCGAGCAGTACTTC
CSGLSGSPSEQYF
>TRBV4-3|.|.|TRBJ2-1
TGCGCCAGCAGCCAAGAAAGGGTCCGACCCAATGAGCAGTTCTTC
CASSQERVRPNEQFF